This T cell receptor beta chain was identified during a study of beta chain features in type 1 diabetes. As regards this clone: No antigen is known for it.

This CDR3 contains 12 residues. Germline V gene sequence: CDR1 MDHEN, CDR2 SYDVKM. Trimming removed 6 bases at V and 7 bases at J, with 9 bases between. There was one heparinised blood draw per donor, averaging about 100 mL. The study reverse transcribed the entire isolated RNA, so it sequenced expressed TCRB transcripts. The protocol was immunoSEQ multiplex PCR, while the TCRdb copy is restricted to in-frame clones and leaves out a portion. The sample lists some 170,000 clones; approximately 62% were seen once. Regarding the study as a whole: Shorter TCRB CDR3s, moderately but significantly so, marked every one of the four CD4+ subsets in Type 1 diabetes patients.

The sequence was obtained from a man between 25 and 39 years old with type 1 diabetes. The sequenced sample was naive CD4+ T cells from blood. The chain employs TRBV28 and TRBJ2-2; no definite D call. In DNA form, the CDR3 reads TGTGCCAGCAGCCTATCGGGCGGGGAGCTGTTTTTT. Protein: CASSLSGGELFF.